The source of this T cell receptor (beta chain) is a study of T cell changes during pregnancy in multiple sclerosis. The ends lost 5 bases at V and 5 bases at J; junction bases unmatched: 8. CDR3 length: 15 amino acids. CDR1 and CDR2 (germline): MNHEY, SMNVEV (reference sequence). Produced via immunoSEQ multiplex PCR; TCRdb's table is partial and in-frame only. Among 15,000 to 20,000 clones listed, 84% were seen once. The gene calls are TRBV27 and TRBJ2-5, with 10 bases identical to TRBD2. The TCR sequence derives from a female donor in good health, enrolled as a control in a pregnancy study. The sample here was CD8+ T cells from peripheral blood mononuclear cells, taken in the third trimester of pregnancy. CDR3 loop: CASSTGLAAWETQYF. As DNA, the CDR3 is TGTGCCAGCAGTACCGGACTAGCGGCCTGGGAGACCCAGTACTTC.